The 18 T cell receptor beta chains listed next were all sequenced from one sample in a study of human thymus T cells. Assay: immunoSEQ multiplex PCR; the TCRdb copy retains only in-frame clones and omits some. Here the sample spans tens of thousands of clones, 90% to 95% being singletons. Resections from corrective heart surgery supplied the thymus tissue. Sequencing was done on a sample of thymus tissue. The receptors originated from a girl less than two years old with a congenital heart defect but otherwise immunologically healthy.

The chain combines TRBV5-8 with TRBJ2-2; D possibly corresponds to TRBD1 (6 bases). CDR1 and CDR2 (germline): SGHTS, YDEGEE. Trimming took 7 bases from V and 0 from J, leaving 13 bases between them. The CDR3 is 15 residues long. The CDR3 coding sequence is TGTGCCAGCCCGGTACACAGGGCGAACACCGGGGAGCTGTTTTTT. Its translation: CASPVHRANTGELFF.

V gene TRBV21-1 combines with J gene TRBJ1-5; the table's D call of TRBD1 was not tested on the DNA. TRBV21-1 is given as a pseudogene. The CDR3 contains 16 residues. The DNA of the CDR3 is TGTGCCAGCAGCAAACCCAAGACAGGGCCTAATCAGCCCCAGCATTTT. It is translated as CASSKPKTGPNQPQHF.

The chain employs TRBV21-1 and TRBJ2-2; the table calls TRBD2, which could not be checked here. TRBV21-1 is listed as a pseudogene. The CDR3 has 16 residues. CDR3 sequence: CASNLRLAENTGELFF. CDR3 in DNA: TGTGCCAGCAACCTACGACTAGCGGAGAACACCGGGGAGCTGTTTTTT.

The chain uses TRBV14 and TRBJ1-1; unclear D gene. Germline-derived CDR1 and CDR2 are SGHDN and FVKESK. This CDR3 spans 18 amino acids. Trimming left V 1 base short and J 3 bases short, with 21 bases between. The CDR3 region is CASSQGSSGFGEYTEAFF. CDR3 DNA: TGTGCCAGCAGCCAAGGAAGCAGCGGGTTCGGGGAATACACTGAAGCTTTCTTT.

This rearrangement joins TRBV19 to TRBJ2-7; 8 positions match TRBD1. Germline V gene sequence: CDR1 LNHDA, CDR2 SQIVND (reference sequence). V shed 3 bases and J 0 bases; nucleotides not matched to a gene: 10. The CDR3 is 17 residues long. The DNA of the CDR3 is TGTGCCAGTAGTATCCCGCCGGGACAGGCGAGCTCCTACGAGCAGTACTTC. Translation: CASSIPPGQASSYEQYF.

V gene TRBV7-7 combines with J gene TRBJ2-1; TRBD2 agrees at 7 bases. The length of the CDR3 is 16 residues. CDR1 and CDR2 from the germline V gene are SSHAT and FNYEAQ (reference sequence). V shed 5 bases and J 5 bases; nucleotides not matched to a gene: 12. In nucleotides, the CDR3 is TGTGCCAGCAGCGCGAGGGCTAGCGGTTCTCACAATGAGCAGTTCTTC. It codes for CASSARASGSHNEQFF.

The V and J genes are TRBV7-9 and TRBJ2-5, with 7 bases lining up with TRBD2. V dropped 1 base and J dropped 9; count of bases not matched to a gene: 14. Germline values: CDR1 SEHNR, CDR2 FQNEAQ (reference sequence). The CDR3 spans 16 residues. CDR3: CASSLEGRGEQVSQYF. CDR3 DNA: TGTGCCAGCAGCTTAGAAGGACGGGGGGAGCAAGTATCCCAGTACTTC. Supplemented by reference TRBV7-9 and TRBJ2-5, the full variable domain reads DTGVSQNPRHKITKRGQNVTFRCDPISEHNRLYWYRQTLGQGPEFLTYFQNEAQLEKSRLLSDRFSAERPKGSFSTLEIQRTEQGDSAMYLCASSLEGRGEQVSQYFGPGTRLLVL.

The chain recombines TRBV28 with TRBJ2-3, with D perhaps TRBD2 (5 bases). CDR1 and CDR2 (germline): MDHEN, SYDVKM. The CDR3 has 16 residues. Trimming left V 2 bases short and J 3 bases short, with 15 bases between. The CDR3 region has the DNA TGTGCCAGCAGTTTACATGGCCCGCCGGGAACAGATACGCAGTATTTT. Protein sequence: CASSLHGPPGTDTQYF.

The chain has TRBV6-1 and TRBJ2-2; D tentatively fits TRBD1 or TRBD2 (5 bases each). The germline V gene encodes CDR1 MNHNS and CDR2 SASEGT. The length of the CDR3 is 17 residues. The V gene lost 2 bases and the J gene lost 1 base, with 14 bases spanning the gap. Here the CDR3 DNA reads TGTGCCAGCAGTGAACAGGGACCCCCTAGGAACACCGGGGAGCTGTTTTTT. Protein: CASSEQGPPRNTGELFF.

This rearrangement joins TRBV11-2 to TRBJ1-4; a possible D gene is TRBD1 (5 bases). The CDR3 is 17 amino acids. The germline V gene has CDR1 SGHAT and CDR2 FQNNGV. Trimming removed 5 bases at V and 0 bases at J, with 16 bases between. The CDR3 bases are TGTGCCAGCAGCCCACGGTGGGGGGGAACAACTAATGAAAAACTGTTTTTT. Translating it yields CASSPRWGGTTNEKLFF.

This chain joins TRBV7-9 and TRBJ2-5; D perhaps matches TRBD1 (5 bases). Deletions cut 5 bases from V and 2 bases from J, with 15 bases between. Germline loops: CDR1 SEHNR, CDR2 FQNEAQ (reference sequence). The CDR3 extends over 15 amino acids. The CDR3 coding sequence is TGTGCCAGCAGCCCAACTCCCGACAGTCAAGAGACCCAGTACTTC. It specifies CASSPTPDSQETQYF.

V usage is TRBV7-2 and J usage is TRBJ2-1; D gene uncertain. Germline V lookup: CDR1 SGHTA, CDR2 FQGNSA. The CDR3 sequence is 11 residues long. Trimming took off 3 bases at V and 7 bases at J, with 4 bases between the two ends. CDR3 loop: CASSLENEQFF. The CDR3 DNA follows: TGTGCCAGCAGCTTGGAGAATGAGCAGTTCTTC.

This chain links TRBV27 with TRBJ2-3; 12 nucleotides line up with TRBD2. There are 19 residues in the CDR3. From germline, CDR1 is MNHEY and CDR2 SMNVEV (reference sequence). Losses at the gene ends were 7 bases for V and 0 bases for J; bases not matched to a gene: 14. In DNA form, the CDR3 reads TGTGCCAGCACCTTCGGAGGACTAGCGGGATTGAGGAGCACAGATACGCAGTATTTT. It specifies CASTFGGLAGLRSTDTQYF.

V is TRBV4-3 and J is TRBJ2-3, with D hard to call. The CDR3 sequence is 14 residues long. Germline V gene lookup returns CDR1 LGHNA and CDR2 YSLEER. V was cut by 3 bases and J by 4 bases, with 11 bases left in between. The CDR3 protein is CASSQPSEPDTQYF. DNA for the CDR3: TGCGCCAGCAGCCAGCCCTCCGAGCCAGATACGCAGTATTTT.

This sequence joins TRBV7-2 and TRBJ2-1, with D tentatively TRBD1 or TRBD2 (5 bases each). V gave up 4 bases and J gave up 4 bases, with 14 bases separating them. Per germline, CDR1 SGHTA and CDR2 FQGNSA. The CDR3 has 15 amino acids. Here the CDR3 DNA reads TGTGCCAGCAGCTACGGACCCTGGGGGTACAATGAGCAGTTCTTC. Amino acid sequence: CASSYGPWGYNEQFF. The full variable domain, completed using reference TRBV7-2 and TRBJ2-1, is GAGVSQSPSNKVTEKGKDVELRCDPISGHTALYWYRQSLGQGLEFLIYFQGNSAPDKSGLPSDRFSAERTGGSVSTLTIQRTQQEDSAVYLCASSYGPWGYNEQFFGPGTRLTVL.

CDR3 residues: CASSFLAGGGSYEQYF. The CDR3 DNA sequence: TGTGCCAGCAGCTTCCTAGCGGGGGGCGGGTCGTACGAGCAGTACTTC. The chain is built from TRBV5-4 and TRBJ2-7; 11 bases are shared with TRBD2. V lost 2 bases, J lost 4 bases, and 8 bases stayed unmatched. Germline assignment: CDR1 SGHNT and CDR2 YYREEE (reference sequence). The CDR3 has 16 amino acids.

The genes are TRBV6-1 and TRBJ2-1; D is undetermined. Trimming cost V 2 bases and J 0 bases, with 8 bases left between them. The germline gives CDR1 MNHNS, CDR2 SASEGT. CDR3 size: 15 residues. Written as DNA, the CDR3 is TGTGCCAGCAGTGAAAATAGAAGCTCCTACAATGAGCAGTTCTTC. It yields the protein CASSENRSSYNEQFF.

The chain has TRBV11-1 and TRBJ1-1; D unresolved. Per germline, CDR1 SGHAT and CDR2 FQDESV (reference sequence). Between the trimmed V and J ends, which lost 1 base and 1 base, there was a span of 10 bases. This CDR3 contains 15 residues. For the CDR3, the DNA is TGTGCCAGCAGCTTAGATCGACAAAAGAACACTGAAGCTTTCTTT. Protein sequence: CASSLDRQKNTEAFF.